This TCR beta chain was obtained from a study of cytotoxic CD8 clonotypes in ibrutinib-treated CLL. Note on this clone: The antigen is undetermined.

The germline gives CDR1 LGHNT, CDR2 FRNRAP. This CDR3 comprises 12 residues. V dropped 0 bases and J dropped 8 bases, with 7 bases sitting between them. Data came from immunoSEQ multiplex PCR; TCRdb stores just in-frame clones and leaves some out. This table has over 130,000 clones, around 84% appearing once. Study results and caveats: Clonality grew at ibrutinib response; at progression, it decreased back toward baseline. Researchers report that baseline clonality outpaced age-matched healthy donors and tracked circulating CD8+ T-cell counts.

Sequenced here: PBMCs, sampled after 36 months of ibrutinib treatment. The TCR sequence derives from a human donor with chronic lymphocytic leukemia. The chain carries TRBV12-5 and TRBJ2-5, with D uncertain. The CDR3 coding sequence is TGTGCTAGTGGTTTGGTAGTGGGCACCCAGTACTTC. As protein: CASGLVVGTQYF.